This T cell receptor beta chain appears in the sequencing data of a study of blood T cell repertoires in COVID-19. Study information: The cDNA or gDNA used as material had been derived from T cells, B-cell-depleted T cells, or PBMCs.

The CDR3 loop spans 15 amino acids. The germline gives CDR1 SGHTA, CDR2 FQGNSA. V lost 7 bases and J lost 0, with 16 bases in between. One Seattle source followed patients from active infection through their disease course. Authors' processing steps: How many nucleated cells were present was estimated from reference gene primer amplification. The table came from immunoSEQ multiplex PCR; TCRdb's copy has only in-frame clones and leaves some out. V and J calls plus clone size are reproduced from that table; the DNA served to infer D and trimming. The sample lists over 150,000 clones, around 90% occurring once.

The sequencing sample was made of peripheral blood. The TCR sequence derives from a woman aged 80 or over with COVID-19, enrolled during active disease. The chain combines TRBV7-2 with TRBJ2-7, with D possibly being TRBD2 (5 bases). CDR3 DNA: TGTGCCAGCACCCTTGGAGCCACTAGCTCCTACGAGCAGTACTTC. Amino acid sequence: CASTLGATSSYEQYF.